These 26 T cell receptor beta chains came from one sample sequenced in a study of shared clonotypes between healthy human individuals. TCRdb's table, derived via immunoSEQ multiplex PCR, lists solely in-frame clones and lacks some. The sample lists 180,000 or so clones; roughly 93% were seen once. Sequencing input: naive CD4+ T cells sorted from blood. Subset here: CD45RA+ positively selected. The source of these receptors is a woman under 40 in good health.

V usage is TRBV4-1 and J usage is TRBJ2-5, with a tentative D call TRBD2 (5 bases). V was pared by 3 bases and J by 2 bases, with 13 bases between. From germline, CDR1 is MGHRA and CDR2 YSYEKL. There are 15 residues in the CDR3. The CDR3 region has the DNA TGCGCCAGCAGCCAGCCGAGGTCGGGGCAAGAGACCCAGTACTTC. As protein: CASSQPRSGQETQYF.

In this sample, this clone turned up once. CDR3 bases: TGTGCCAGCAGTTTCGCCAGGGGGAGCTCCTACGAGCAGTACTTC. As protein: CASSFARGSSYEQYF. The chain carries TRBV28 and TRBJ2-7, with 7 bases that match TRBD1. The ends lost 3 bases at V and 0 bases at J; junction bases unmatched: 5. CDR1 and CDR2 from the germline V gene are MDHEN and SYDVKM. The CDR3 runs 15 residues.

CDR3 DNA: TGCGCCAGCAGTGAGGGACTAGCGGGAGGGGATGAGCAGTTCTTC. As protein: CASSEGLAGGDEQFF. This rearrangement joins TRBV10-1 to TRBJ2-1; 15 nucleotides match TRBD2. The junction had 1 base not matched to a gene; V was cut back by 2 bases and J by 8 bases. CDR3 size: 15 residues. Germline V gene sequence: CDR1 WNHNN, CDR2 SYGVQD (reference sequence).

This clone was observed once. The V gene is TRBV5-1, the J gene TRBJ1-3; TRBD1 might be the D (5 bases). This CDR3 contains 16 residues. Trimming left V 0 bases short and J 0 bases short, with 10 bases between. CDR1 is SGHRS and CDR2 is YFSETQ in the germline V gene. CDR3 bases: TGCGCCAGCAGCTTGGTGGGGGGTGACTCTGGAAACACCATATATTTT. As protein: CASSLVGGDSGNTIYF.

CDR3 DNA: TGTGCCAGCAAGTTAGGGACAGCTGGAAACACCATATATTTT. Translated, it gives CASKLGTAGNTIYF. The V call is TRBV27, the J call TRBJ1-3; 7 positions match TRBD1. The V gene end was trimmed by 7 bases and the J gene end by 2 bases; junction bases not matched to a gene: 5. The CDR3 is 14 residues long. Germline CDR1 reads MNHEY; CDR2 reads SMNVEV (reference sequence).

The chain has TRBV27 and TRBJ2-5, with TRBD1 identical over 10 bases. With 3 bases clipped from V and 5 bases from J, the junction kept 15 bases outside the gene matches. The CDR3 runs to 18 residues. The germline CDR1 and CDR2 sequences are MNHEY and SMNVEV (reference sequence). The CDR3 reads CASSFSARDRGFFETQYF. CDR3 in DNA: TGTGCCAGCAGTTTCTCGGCAAGGGACAGGGGATTTTTCGAGACCCAGTACTTC.

This clone appeared once. CDR3 sequence (DNA): TGTGCCAGCACCTCAGGACAGGCCTCTGGAAACACCATATATTTT. Amino acid sequence: CASTSGQASGNTIYF. The V gene is TRBV28, the J gene TRBJ1-3; 7 bases align to TRBD1. Unmatched junction bases numbered 6, after V lost 7 bases and J lost 0 bases. This CDR3 region has 15 residues. Germline CDR1 reads MDHEN; CDR2 reads SYDVKM.

This clone showed up just a few times. The V call is TRBV28, the J call TRBJ2-5; D remains ambiguous. Germline V gene lookup returns CDR1 MDHEN and CDR2 SYDVKM. The CDR3 totals 11 residues. V lost 1 base and J lost 5, with 2 bases in between. The CDR3 DNA sequence: TGTGCCAGCAGTTTATTGGAGACCCAGTACTTC. Translation gives CASSLLETQYF.

This chain connects TRBV9 to TRBJ2-7; a possible D gene is TRBD2 (6 bases). CDR1 SGDLS and CDR2 YYNGEE come from the germline V gene. Trimming took off 2 bases at V and 2 bases at J, with 8 bases between the two ends. CDR3 size: 13 residues. As DNA, the CDR3 is TGTGCCAGCAGCGTCGGGGAGGCCTACGAGCAGTACTTC. Amino acid sequence: CASSVGEAYEQYF.

This sequence joins TRBV28 and TRBJ1-5; 7 bases agree with TRBD1. The trim removed 2 bases at V and 7 bases at J, leaving 5 bases unmatched. Per germline, CDR1 MDHEN and CDR2 SYDVKM. This CDR3 comprises 14 residues. The CDR3 is CASSLQGVAQPQHF. The DNA of the CDR3 is TGTGCCAGCAGTTTACAGGGGGTAGCGCAGCCCCAGCATTTT.

This chain uses TRBV19 with TRBJ2-3; no clear D gene. The germline gives CDR1 LNHDA, CDR2 SQIVND (reference sequence). Between the trimmed V and J ends, which lost 5 bases and 1 base, there was a span of 10 bases. This CDR3 contains 14 residues. CDR3 bases: TGTGCCAGTAGTCCGGCTCATGGCACAGATACGCAGTATTTT. Amino acids: CASSPAHGTDTQYF.

The V call is TRBV10-3, the J call TRBJ2-1; D assignment may be TRBD1 or TRBD2 (6 bases each). Germline CDR1 reads ENHRY; CDR2 reads SYGVKD. V dropped 1 base and J dropped 6 bases, with 13 bases sitting between them. This CDR3 contains 15 residues. The CDR3 coding sequence is TGTGCCATCAGTGAGTTGGGGGGCACTGGCAATGAGCAGTTCTTC. It codes for CAISELGGTGNEQFF.

The chain couples TRBV28 to TRBJ2-5, with 14 bases identical to TRBD2. Gene TRBJ2-7 matches the end of the DNA better, so the J call may be wrong. The CDR3 contains 15 residues. Germline V gives CDR1 MDHEN, CDR2 SYDVKM. For the CDR3, the DNA is TGTGCCAGCGGACTAGCGGGAGGATCTACCTACGAGCAGTACTTC. Translating gives CASGLAGGSTYEQYF.

CDR3 residues: CASSRVEDTDTQYF. The CDR3 DNA reads as TGCGCCAGCAGCAGGGTTGAGGATACAGATACGCAGTATTTT. The chain is built from TRBV23-1 and TRBJ2-3; perhaps TRBD1 as D (5 bases). TRBV23-1 falls under the ORF class, with uncertain function. This CDR3 is 14 amino acids long. V was trimmed by 6 bases and J by 3 bases, leaving 13 bases between them.

The rearrangement joins TRBV6-5 to TRBJ1-5; TRBD1 matches 8 bases. J lost 6 bases, V lost 5 bases, and 6 bases had no gene match. Germline-derived CDR1 and CDR2 are MNHEY and SVGAGI. The CDR3 is 14 amino acids. CDR3 region: CASSLGQAGQPQHF. The CDR3 DNA follows: TGTGCCAGCAGTCTGGGACAGGCGGGTCAGCCCCAGCATTTT.

The chain has TRBV20-1 and TRBJ1-2; D unresolved. This CDR3 region has 10 residues. V lost 5 bases to trimming and J lost 8 bases, with 9 bases between them. Germline loops: CDR1 DFQATT, CDR2 SNEGSKA (reference sequence). The CDR3 loop is CSAPALGYTF. In nucleotides, the CDR3 is TGCAGTGCTCCAGCTCTAGGCTACACCTTC.

This chain joins TRBV9 and TRBJ1-2; D gene unclear. Trimming took off 8 bases at V and 2 bases at J, with 7 bases between the two ends. The germline V gene has CDR1 SGDLS and CDR2 YYNGEE. This CDR3 region has 11 residues. The CDR3 DNA sequence: TGTGCCAGTGGAACCAACTATGGCTACACCTTC. Its translation: CASGTNYGYTF.

This chain uses TRBV10-2 with TRBJ2-1, with 13 positions matching TRBD2. Germline values: CDR1 WSHSY, CDR2 SAAADI. The CDR3 covers 17 residues. The ends lost 6 bases at V and 2 bases at J; junction bases unmatched: 7. The CDR3 reads CASRSGTSGNTYNEQFF. Written as DNA, the CDR3 is TGCGCCAGCAGATCCGGGACTAGCGGGAATACCTACAATGAGCAGTTCTTC.

This chain uses TRBV6-1 with TRBJ1-1; D remains ambiguous. The CDR3 covers 13 residues. Germline V CDR1 and CDR2: MNHNS, SASEGT. Trimming took off 1 base at V and 0 bases at J, with 3 bases between the two ends. CDR3 loop: CASSEEMNTEAFF. The DNA for the CDR3 is TGTGCCAGCAGTGAAGAGATGAACACTGAAGCTTTCTTT.

The chain combines TRBV5-8 with TRBJ2-7; TRBD1 matches at 11 bases. From germline, CDR1 is SGHTS and CDR2 YDEGEE. The CDR3 is made up of 15 amino acids. V gave up 4 bases and J gave up 2 bases; unmatched junction bases: 5. The CDR3 DNA sequence: TGTGCCAGCAGCCCCCGGGACAGGGGGACCTACGAGCAGTACTTC. This codes for CASSPRDRGTYEQYF.

The J gene is TRBJ2-1, the V gene TRBV29-1, with 9 bases fitting TRBD2. Germline trimming cut 5 bases from V and 8 bases from J; bases unmatched to any gene: 7. The CDR3 runs 13 residues. Per germline, CDR1 SQVTM and CDR2 ANQGSEA. The CDR3 bases are TGCAGCGTTCGAGCGGGAGGTCGGGATGAGCAGTTCTTC. The encoded protein is CSVRAGGRDEQFF.

J is TRBJ1-2 and V is TRBV4-2; D gene ambiguous. The germline CDR1 and CDR2 sequences are LGHNA and YNFKEQ. V was cut by 3 bases and J by 2 bases, with 7 bases left in between. This CDR3 is built from 13 residues. CDR3: CASSHDINYGYTF. CDR3 in DNA: TGTGCCAGCAGCCATGACATAAACTATGGCTACACCTTC.

The gene calls are TRBV13 and TRBJ2-5; TRBD1 or TRBD2 may be the D gene (5 bases each). The J call may not be correct, given that the DNA end is closer to TRBJ2-7. The germline gives CDR1 PRHDT, CDR2 FYEKMQ (reference sequence). The CDR3 has 14 amino acids. CDR3 in DNA: TGTGCCAGCAGCTTTTGGGGGAGAACCTACGAGCAGTACTTC. Translating gives CASSFWGRTYEQYF.

This clone was seen a single time. The chain's CDR3 is CASSLDVTSGSRTGELFF. The DNA of the CDR3 is TGTGCCAGCAGCTTAGATGTCACTAGCGGGAGTAGAACCGGGGAGCTGTTTTTT. The V and J genes are TRBV11-3 and TRBJ2-2, with 11 bases lining up with TRBD2. V trimming: 0 bases; J trimming: 5 bases; junction bases outside the gene matches: 8. Per germline, CDR1 SGHNT and CDR2 YENEEA. The CDR3 is 18 amino acids.

The chain carries TRBV7-9 and TRBJ2-7; D is unclear. With 8 bases removed from V and 2 bases from J, the gap between germline ends came to 19 bases. Germline V lookup: CDR1 SEHNR, CDR2 FQNEAQ (reference sequence). CDR3 length: 15 amino acids. This CDR3 is CASGRYTQSPYEQYF. The CDR3, as DNA: TGTGCCAGCGGACGATACACGCAGAGTCCCTACGAGCAGTACTTC.

The chain uses TRBV13 and TRBJ2-5; the D gene is possibly TRBD2 (5 bases). The J call may be in error: the DNA end matches TRBJ2-7 better. The germline V gene encodes CDR1 PRHDT and CDR2 FYEKMQ (reference sequence). The CDR3 extends over 15 amino acids. The CDR3 is CASSLGGKEPYEQYF. DNA of the CDR3: TGTGCCAGCAGCTTAGGCGGGAAAGAGCCCTACGAGCAGTACTTC.